A single sample is the source of the 27 T cell receptor beta chains below, sequenced in a study of blood T cell repertoires in COVID-19. Assay used: immunoSEQ multiplex PCR; TCRdb lists only in-frame clones, some missing. The sample consists of about 210,000 clones, about 87% of them appearing once. The sample was PBMCs or T cells enriched from blood (not recorded which). The receptors here all came from a woman in her forties with acute COVID-19.

The V call is TRBV28, the J call TRBJ1-5; 12 bases are a match to TRBD1. J lost 1 base, V lost 6 bases, and 10 bases had no gene match. This CDR3 is built from 18 residues. Germline CDR1 MDHEN, CDR2 SYDVKM. This CDR3 is CASSSGTGGSVSNQPQHF. The CDR3 DNA reads TGTGCCAGCAGCTCCGGGACAGGGGGCTCTGTGAGCAATCAGCCCCAGCATTTT.

On this clone: The identical CDR3 is also encoded by other nucleotide sequences in the sample. V is TRBV7-2 and J is TRBJ1-4, with D perhaps TRBD1 (5 bases). CDR1 is SGHTA, CDR2 FQGNSA, per germline. CDR3 size: 15 residues. V lost 1 base and J 3 bases, leaving 9 bases between the germline ends. The CDR3 DNA reads TGTGCCAGCAGCTTAGACCGGGGGGCTAATGAAAAACTGTTTTTT. Encoded protein: CASSLDRGANEKLFF.

The V and J genes are TRBV7-2 and TRBJ2-1; D perhaps matches TRBD1 (5 bases). V lost 4 bases and J 9 bases, leaving 13 bases between the germline ends. CDR1 SGHTA and CDR2 FQGNSA come from the germline V gene. The CDR3 runs 13 residues. For the CDR3, the DNA is TGTGCCAGCAGCTCGGACACCCAGGGTGAGCAGTTCTTC. Amino acids: CASSSDTQGEQFF.

This chain connects TRBV5-5 to TRBJ2-5; 7 bases are a match to TRBD1. This CDR3 spans 14 amino acids. Trimming took 4 bases from V and 5 from J; bases not matched to a gene: 8. Germline V gene sequence: CDR1 SGHKS, CDR2 YYEKEE (reference sequence). The CDR3 DNA reads as TGTGCCAGCAGCCGGGGCGACAGGGAGGAGACCCAGTACTTC. Its translation: CASSRGDREETQYF.

The chain recombines TRBV30 with TRBJ1-2; TRBD1 aligns across 7 bases. With V trimmed by 0 bases and J by 4 bases, 5 bases remained unmatched. This CDR3 is 14 amino acids long. Germline CDR1 is GTSNPN and CDR2 is SVGIG (reference sequence). CDR3 sequence: CAWSVQGGVYGYTF. CDR3 coding DNA: TGTGCCTGGAGTGTACAAGGGGGCGTCTATGGCTACACCTTC.

This clone was recorded once. The genes are TRBV2 and TRBJ2-1; tentative D call: TRBD1 (5 bases). The CDR3 contains 14 residues. Germline CDR1 reads SNHLY; CDR2 reads FYNNEI. V lost 8 bases, J lost 0 bases, and 11 bases lay in between. The CDR3 loop is CASVQGGSYNEQFF. The CDR3 nucleotides are TGTGCCAGCGTTCAGGGCGGCTCCTACAATGAGCAGTTCTTC.

The chain carries TRBV19 and TRBJ1-3; weak D call: TRBD1 (6 bases). The CDR3 covers 15 residues. Germline-derived CDR1 and CDR2 are LNHDA and SQIVND (reference sequence). V was clipped by 5 bases and J by 0 bases, with 11 bases between them. CDR3 nucleotide sequence: TGTGCCAGTAGTCCCCGGGACACCTCTGGAAACACCATATATTTT. Translation: CASSPRDTSGNTIYF.

V usage is TRBV19 and J usage is TRBJ1-2; no reliable D call. The CDR3 extends over 14 amino acids. V dropped 3 bases and J dropped 0 bases, with 8 bases sitting between them. Germline V gene sequence: CDR1 LNHDA, CDR2 SQIVND (reference sequence). The CDR3 DNA reads as TGTGCCAGTAGTATTGTCGCAGCTAACTATGGCTACACCTTC. Its protein is CASSIVAANYGYTF.

The J gene is TRBJ1-1, the V gene TRBV6-5; 9 nucleotides match TRBD1. V was pared by 5 bases and J by 11 bases, with 15 bases of the junction left unmatched. Looked up from germline, CDR1 is MNHEY and CDR2 is SVGAGI. The length of the CDR3 is 15 residues. Here the CDR3 reads CASSLPIPGQGSAFF. CDR3 sequence (DNA): TGTGCCAGCAGTCTTCCGATACCGGGACAGGGTTCGGCTTTCTTT.

The chain joins TRBV7-2 to TRBJ1-1, with D unresolved. The CDR3 spans 13 residues. Germline V CDR1 and CDR2: SGHTA, FQGNSA. Trimming removed 6 bases at V and 6 bases at J, with 14 bases between. CDR3 DNA sequence: TGTGCCAGCAGGGACTATAAGCTCCCTGAAGCTTTCTTT. Translated: CASRDYKLPEAFF.

This chain uses TRBV30 with TRBJ2-2; 11 bases line up with TRBD1. This CDR3 is 17 amino acids long. Germline V CDR1 and CDR2: GTSNPN, SVGIG (reference sequence). Germline trimming cut 5 bases from V and 1 base from J; bases unmatched to any gene: 9. The CDR3 here is CAWPRDRGARNTGELFF. The CDR3 DNA reads TGTGCCTGGCCCCGGGACAGGGGGGCTCGGAACACCGGGGAGCTGTTTTTT.

CDR3 nucleotide sequence: TGTGCCACCAGCCCCCCCAGGCCCCAAGAGACCCAGTACTTC. Translated: CATSPPRPQETQYF. The chain links TRBV24-1 to TRBJ2-5, with unresolved D. The CDR3 extends over 14 amino acids. Germline CDR1 reads KGHDR; CDR2 reads SFDVKD. V was cut by 7 bases and J by 1 base, with 12 bases left in between.

The genes are TRBV30 and TRBJ1-1; a possible D gene is TRBD1 (5 bases). Trimming cost V 1 base and J 8 bases, with 14 bases left between them. CDR1 is GTSNPN and CDR2 is SVGIG in the germline V gene (reference sequence). The CDR3 covers 13 residues. As DNA, the CDR3 is TGTGCCTGGAGTGCCCCTCCCCAGGGAGAAGCTTTCTTT. Protein product: CAWSAPPQGEAFF.

This chain connects TRBV2 to TRBJ2-7; D is perhaps TRBD1 (5 bases). The CDR3 consists of 12 residues. Germline CDR1 reads SNHLY; CDR2 reads FYNNEI. V was pared by 2 bases and J by 4 bases, with 6 bases between. CDR3 loop: CASSEQGYEQYV. The DNA of the CDR3 is TGTGCCAGCAGTGAACAGGGTTACGAGCAGTACGTC.

This clone was seen only once. The rearrangement joins TRBV27 to TRBJ2-1; 12 bases are shared with TRBD2. The CDR3 is 16 residues long. Germline CDR1 MNHEY, CDR2 SMNVEV (reference sequence). Trimming at V came to 5 bases and at J to 4 bases, leaving 6 bases not matched to a gene. The CDR3 protein is CASSPRLAGVYNEQFF. DNA of the CDR3: TGTGCCAGCAGTCCACGACTAGCGGGGGTATACAATGAGCAGTTCTTC.

The CDR3 DNA reads TGTGCCAGCAGCTCAATGGTGCAGGGGACCACTGAAGCTTTCTTT. Protein: CASSSMVQGTTEAFF. The chain combines TRBV5-4 with TRBJ1-1; tentative D call: TRBD1 (6 bases). Germline assignment: CDR1 SGHNT and CDR2 YYREEE (reference sequence). This CDR3 is 15 amino acids long. The ends were cut back, 3 bases at V and 4 bases at J, with 16 bases in the middle.

This sequence joins TRBV5-1 and TRBJ1-2, with TRBD1 matching 10 bases. Looked up from germline, CDR1 is SGHRS and CDR2 is YFSETQ. The CDR3 runs 18 residues. V was pared by 0 bases and J by 6 bases, with 14 bases of the junction left unmatched. CDR3 sequence: CASSLGPDRGRFRDGYTF. As DNA, the CDR3 is TGCGCCAGCAGCTTGGGGCCCGACAGGGGGCGGTTTCGCGATGGCTACACCTTC.

The chain employs TRBV6-5 and TRBJ2-7; no reliable D call. Between the trimmed V and J ends, which lost 5 bases and 0 bases, there was a span of 8 bases. Germline assignment: CDR1 MNHEY and CDR2 SVGAGI. This CDR3 spans 13 amino acids. CDR3 protein: CASSPLGSYEQYF. CDR3 coding DNA: TGTGCCAGCAGTCCTCTCGGCTCCTACGAGCAGTACTTC.

This rearrangement joins TRBV6-2 or TRBV6-3 to TRBJ1-2, with a weak D call TRBD1 (5 bases). Germline CDR1 MNHEY, CDR2 SVGEGT. Between the trimmed V and J ends, which lost 2 bases and 8 bases, there was a span of 21 bases. The length of the CDR3 is 16 residues. This chain's CDR3 is CASSYPIGQGLRGYTF. CDR3 nucleotides: TGTGCCAGCAGTTACCCGATCGGGCAGGGTTTGCGGGGCTACACCTTC.

The chain recombines TRBV6-5 with TRBJ2-7; the D gene is possibly TRBD1 (6 bases). This CDR3 has 11 amino acids. The germline CDR1 and CDR2 sequences are MNHEY and SVGAGI. The V end lost 8 bases, the J end lost 3 bases, and 8 bases lay between the germline ends. The CDR3 sequence is CASGRGYEQYV. CDR3 nucleotides: TGTGCCAGCGGCAGGGGCTACGAGCAGTACGTC.

The chain carries TRBV11-3 and TRBJ1-2; 8 bases are a match to TRBD1. With 1 base clipped from V and 6 bases from J, the junction kept 10 bases outside the gene matches. The CDR3 consists of 16 residues. Per germline, CDR1 SGHNT and CDR2 YENEEA. This chain's CDR3 is CASSLGGRDRSNGYTF. In nucleotides, the CDR3 is TGTGCCAGCAGCTTAGGGGGCCGGGACAGGTCGAATGGCTACACCTTC.

This clone was observed once. The V and J genes are TRBV7-2 and TRBJ2-1, with D perhaps TRBD2 (6 bases). Germline V lookup: CDR1 SGHTA, CDR2 FQGNSA. The CDR3 is 14 residues long. Trimming removed 3 bases at V and 5 bases at J, with 11 bases between. The CDR3 is CASSFGGTHNEQFF. CDR3 nucleotide sequence: TGTGCCAGCAGCTTCGGGGGAACTCACAATGAGCAGTTCTTC.

The rearrangement uses TRBV9 and TRBJ2-2; tentatively, D is TRBD1 (6 bases). There are 16 residues in the CDR3. The V and J ends lost 4 bases and 0 bases respectively, with 13 bases between them. From germline, CDR1 is SGDLS and CDR2 YYNGEE. The CDR3 sequence is CASSPRQEANTGELFF. CDR3 DNA: TGTGCCAGCAGCCCTAGACAGGAGGCGAACACCGGGGAGCTGTTTTTT.

This clone was recorded only once. The rearrangement joins TRBV11-2 to TRBJ1-4, with a weak D call TRBD1 (6 bases). CDR1 SGHAT and CDR2 FQNNGV come from the germline V gene. The CDR3 extends over 17 amino acids. Deletions cut 0 bases from V and 7 bases from J, with 18 bases between. The chain's CDR3 is CASSLEGFGGLSEKLFF. In DNA form, the CDR3 reads TGTGCCAGCAGCTTAGAGGGGTTTGGGGGCCTTAGTGAAAAACTGTTTTTT.

V and J are TRBV2 and TRBJ2-6, with 8 bases matching TRBD1. Trimming removed 4 bases from V and 0 bases from J; junction bases left unmatched: 5. CDR3 size: 17 residues. Germline loops: CDR1 SNHLY, CDR2 FYNNEI. CDR3 DNA sequence: TGTGCCAGCAGTGCACAAACAGGGGGCTCTGGGGCCAACGTCCTGACTTTC. Translation: CASSAQTGGSGANVLTF.

The CDR3 loop reads CARRDRSFWESPLHF. DNA of the CDR3: TGTGCCAGGAGGGACAGGTCGTTTTGGGAATCACCCCTCCACTTT. The chain has TRBV19 and TRBJ1-6; 8 bases map to TRBD1. The CDR3 loop spans 15 amino acids. The germline CDR1 and CDR2 sequences are LNHDA and SQIVND (reference sequence). V trimming: 9 bases; J trimming: 10 bases; junction bases outside the gene matches: 14.

The V gene is TRBV24-1, the J gene TRBJ2-3; the match to TRBD1 covers 7 bases. The V segment lost 4 bases and the J segment 5 bases; nucleotides outside the gene matches: 11. CDR1 and CDR2 (germline): KGHDR, SFDVKD. This CDR3 comprises 16 residues. CDR3 sequence (DNA): TGTGCCACCAGTGACCGTGACAGGGAGTGGGGAGATACGCAGTATTTT. This translates into CATSDRDREWGDTQYF.